This entry lists 17 T cell receptor beta chains sequenced from one sample in a study of T cell responses to AZD1222 COVID-19 vaccine. Sequenced by immunoSEQ multiplex PCR; TCRdb stores in-frame clones only, minus some. The sample has approximately 150,000 clones; 92% are singletons. The specimen comprised peripheral blood, sampled on day 0 of MenACWY control vaccination. The receptors were sampled from an adult in good health.

This chain connects TRBV19 to TRBJ1-3, with D hard to call. The germline gives CDR1 LNHDA, CDR2 SQIVND (reference sequence). This CDR3 is 15 amino acids long. The germline V and J ends were trimmed by 1 base and 4 bases, with 11 bases remaining between them. The CDR3 protein is CASSIGPSPGNTIYF. CDR3 nucleotides: TGTGCCAGTAGTATAGGACCATCTCCAGGAAACACCATATATTTT.

CDR3 region: CAWSLQANTEAFF. The CDR3 DNA reads TGTGCCTGGAGCCTACAGGCGAACACTGAAGCTTTCTTT. The chain recombines TRBV30 with TRBJ1-1; possible D gene TRBD1, 5 bases. Trimming took off 3 bases at V and 1 base at J, with 9 bases between the two ends. The CDR3 has 13 residues. Looked up from germline, CDR1 is GTSNPN and CDR2 is SVGIG (reference sequence).

This chain joins TRBV9 and TRBJ1-1; D might be TRBD1 (5 bases). There are 13 residues in the CDR3. CDR1 and CDR2 (germline): SGDLS, YYNGEE. Trimming took 7 bases from V and 6 from J, leaving 16 bases between them. This CDR3 reads CASGGLPHSEAFF. DNA for the CDR3: TGTGCCAGCGGGGGACTCCCCCACTCTGAAGCTTTCTTT.

The rearrangement uses TRBV24-1 and TRBJ2-1, with 11 bases aligning to TRBD2. CDR3 length equals 15 residues. Germline loops: CDR1 KGHDR, CDR2 SFDVKD. With 1 base clipped from V and 7 bases from J, the junction kept 2 bases outside the gene matches. Here the CDR3 DNA reads TGTGCCACCAGTGATTTCGGGACTAGCGGAAATGAGCAGTTCTTC. Its protein is CATSDFGTSGNEQFF.

The V and J genes are TRBV15 and TRBJ2-3; TRBD2 aligns across 7 bases. The CDR3 length is 14 residues. CDR1 and CDR2 from the germline V gene are LNHNV and YYDKDF (reference sequence). V lost 6 bases, J lost 3 bases, and 6 bases stayed unmatched. CDR3 sequence (DNA): TGTGCCACCAGGGGGAGGGAGGCGACAGATACGCAGTATTTT. This sequence encodes CATRGREATDTQYF.

The CDR3 region is CASSYSGGRETYEQYF. The CDR3 DNA follows: TGTGCCAGCAGTTACTCCGGCGGGAGGGAGACCTACGAGCAGTACTTC. The chain links TRBV6-6 to TRBJ2-7; the match to TRBD2 covers 9 bases. The CDR3 loop spans 16 amino acids. The ends lost 0 bases at V and 2 bases at J; junction bases unmatched: 5. Per the germline V gene, CDR1 is MNHNY and CDR2 is SVGAGI (reference sequence).

The V gene is TRBV18, the J gene TRBJ2-3; 7 nucleotides match TRBD2. CDR1 and CDR2 (germline): KGHSH, LQKENI. This CDR3 is built from 14 residues. V lost 6 bases to trimming and J lost 2 bases; unmatched junction nucleotides: 5. The CDR3 DNA follows: TGTGCCAGCTCGCCAGCGGGACTCACAGATACGCAGTATTTT. Encoded protein: CASSPAGLTDTQYF.

V usage is TRBV19 and J usage is TRBJ2-2; unclear D gene. The germline gives CDR1 LNHDA, CDR2 SQIVND (reference sequence). Trimming removed 1 base at V and 1 base at J, with 10 bases between. The CDR3 consists of 16 residues. The CDR3 sequence: CASSIVGVRNTGELFF. The CDR3 DNA reads TGTGCCAGTAGTATAGTTGGGGTGAGGAACACCGGGGAGCTGTTTTTT.

J is TRBJ2-1 and V is TRBV9; TRBD2 is a possible D gene (6 bases). V dropped 1 base and J dropped 0 bases, with 8 bases sitting between them. Germline lookup yields CDR1 SGDLS and CDR2 YYNGEE. This CDR3 contains 15 residues. This CDR3 reads CASSVIGSSYNEQFF. The CDR3 nucleotides are TGTGCCAGCAGCGTAATCGGGAGCTCCTACAATGAGCAGTTCTTC.

The chain is built from TRBV21-1 and TRBJ1-3; the D call of TRBD1 is as the table states it, not checked on the DNA. TRBV21-1 is a recognized pseudogene. The CDR3 length is 17 residues. Here the CDR3 DNA reads TGTGCCAGCAGCCCATCCTGCAGGCCAAGCTCTGGAAACACCATATATTTT. This translates into CASSPSCRPSSGNTIYF.

The chain joins TRBV7-2 to TRBJ2-7, with 14 bases that match TRBD2. This CDR3 has 18 residues. Germline V gene data show CDR1 as SGHTA and CDR2 as FQGNSA. Unmatched junction bases numbered 4, after V lost 0 bases and J lost 0 bases. CDR3 DNA: TGTGCCAGCAGCTTAGCCCGGACTAGCGGGGGGAGCTCCTACGAGCAGTACTTC. Translation: CASSLARTSGGSSYEQYF.

This chain uses TRBV14 with TRBJ2-1; D is unresolved. V was cut by 5 bases and J by 7 bases, with 9 bases left in between. This CDR3 is built from 12 residues. Looked up from germline, CDR1 is SGHDN and CDR2 is FVKESK. The CDR3 nucleotides are TGTGCCAGCAGCTTATTTGGGAATGAGCAGTTCTTC. Translating it yields CASSLFGNEQFF.

This chain uses TRBV30 with TRBJ1-3; D gene uncertain. The CDR3 contains 12 residues. Trimming stripped 2 bases from V and 9 bases from J, with 11 bases between. The germline CDR1 and CDR2 sequences are GTSNPN and SVGIG (reference sequence). The CDR3 region has the DNA TGTGCCTGGAGTACCCTTTCTAGCACCATATATTTT. Its translation is CAWSTLSSTIYF.

This chain joins TRBV21-1 and TRBJ1-6; the table's D call, TRBD1, has no DNA check behind it. TRBV21-1 is a pseudogene locus. This CDR3 has 16 amino acids. Here the CDR3 DNA reads TGTGCCAGCAGCCCCAGGGGGGACAGGGGGCGCGGGACCCTCCACTTT. Translating gives CASSPRGDRGRGTLHF.

The chain employs TRBV15 and TRBJ1-4, with D perhaps TRBD1 (5 bases). Trimming removed 3 bases at V and 5 bases at J, with 16 bases between. This CDR3 has 16 residues. The germline gives CDR1 LNHNV, CDR2 YYDKDF (reference sequence). The CDR3 loop reads CATSRESGLGNEKLFF. The CDR3 DNA follows: TGTGCCACCAGCAGGGAATCGGGACTGGGAAATGAAAAACTGTTTTTT.

This chain connects TRBV19 to TRBJ1-5; maybe TRBD1 (6 bases). The CDR3 totals 15 residues. Germline values: CDR1 LNHDA, CDR2 SQIVND (reference sequence). The germline V and J ends were trimmed by 7 bases and 4 bases, with 17 bases remaining between them. Here the CDR3 reads CASMVRGARNQPQHF. The CDR3 coding sequence is TGTGCCAGTATGGTGCGGGGGGCTCGAAATCAGCCCCAGCATTTT.

The DNA of the CDR3 is TGTGCCAGCAGTTACTCAGGCCAAAATCAGCCCCAGCATTTT. It is translated as CASSYSGQNQPQHF. V is TRBV6-5 and J is TRBJ1-5; D is ambiguous. Trimming removed 0 bases at V and 4 bases at J, with 7 bases between. Per the germline V gene, CDR1 is MNHEY and CDR2 is SVGAGI. The CDR3 runs 14 residues.